One and the same sample provided the 22 T cell receptor beta chains below, sequenced in a study of low-dose radiotherapy and immunotherapy resistance in tumors. Time point given: before trial treatment. Primers targeting TRAV and TRBV primed first-strand cDNA, covering alpha and beta chains. A constant-region primer paired with the V-primer adapter amplified TCRs over about 19 PCR cycles. TCRdb reanalysed the reads using MiXCR and keeps one entry per CDR3 protein. Among more than 50,000 distinct CDR3 sequences, around 27% were seen once, and the ten largest hold under 7%. The sample was PBMCs, taken before treatment. These receptors originate from a male donor with rectosigmoid adenocarcinoma.

The V call is TRBV27, the J call TRBJ2-2; D is unclear. The CDR3 contains 14 residues. The V gene lost 5 bases and the J gene lost 7 bases, with 14 bases spanning the gap. Per the germline V gene, CDR1 is MNHEY and CDR2 is SMNVEV (reference sequence). CDR3 bases: TGTGCCAGCAGTCTTACCCGGAAGCACGGGGAGCTGTTTTTT. Protein sequence: CASSLTRKHGELFF.

This sequence joins TRBV6-2 or TRBV6-3 and TRBJ2-7; 10 nucleotides line up with TRBD2. The CDR3 is made up of 16 amino acids. The germline V gene has CDR1 MNHEY and CDR2 SVGEGT. After removal of 2 bases from V and 4 bases from J, the junction contained 8 bases not matched to a gene. The CDR3 loop is CASSYGLAGVRYEQYF. The CDR3 DNA is TGTGCCAGCAGTTACGGCCTAGCGGGAGTCAGGTACGAGCAGTACTTC.

Ten or more counts support this clonotype. The CDR3: CASSPLTSGTYNEQFF. As DNA, the CDR3 is TGTGCCAGCTCACCATTGACTAGCGGAACCTACAATGAGCAGTTCTTC. V gene TRBV18 combines with J gene TRBJ2-1; the match to TRBD2 covers 9 bases. CDR3 length: 16 residues. Losses at the gene ends were 2 bases for V and 2 bases for J; bases not matched to a gene: 4. Germline lookup yields CDR1 KGHSH and CDR2 LQKENI.

Worth noting for this clonotype: One base separates it from a far larger clone, so it is likely a read error. This chain uses TRBV5-1 with TRBJ2-7; 9 bases match TRBD1. The germline V gene encodes CDR1 SGHRS and CDR2 YFSETQ. The V and J ends lost 5 bases and 7 bases, in that order; junction bases with no gene match: 10. CDR3 size: 14 residues. The CDR3 protein is CASRTGQGKDEQYF. The CDR3 DNA sequence: TGCGCCAGCAGGACGGGACAGGGTAAGGATGAGCAGTACTTC.

This clonotype was picked up many times. The gene calls are TRBV24-1 and TRBJ2-2, with TRBD2 as a possible D gene (6 bases). V lost 10 bases to trimming and J lost 3 bases, with 14 bases between them. Germline V gene data show CDR1 as KGHDR and CDR2 as SFDVKD. The CDR3 contains 14 residues. DNA of the CDR3: TGTGCCACAGCATCCGGCGGGGACACCGGGGAGCTGTTTTTT. Translated, it gives CATASGGDTGELFF.

This clonotype was seen ten or more times. The chain employs TRBV19 and TRBJ2-7; 8 nucleotides match TRBD2. J was trimmed by 3 bases and V by 5 bases; bases with no gene match: 9. The CDR3 sequence is 15 residues long. CDR1 and CDR2 from the germline V gene are LNHDA and SQIVND (reference sequence). In DNA, the CDR3 is TGTGCCAGTAGTTTATTAGCGGGACCATACTACGAGCAGTACTTC. Translated: CASSLLAGPYYEQYF.

This clonotype was seen more than once but under ten times. The chain joins TRBV19 to TRBJ2-1; D uncertain. There are 14 residues in the CDR3. V was cut by 5 bases and J by 6 bases, with 14 bases left in between. Germline CDR1 is LNHDA and CDR2 is SQIVND (reference sequence). CDR3: CASSFRTVGNEQFF. CDR3 nucleotide sequence: TGTGCCAGTAGTTTCAGGACGGTGGGCAATGAGCAGTTCTTC.

This clonotype came up many times. The chain employs TRBV29-1 and TRBJ1-3, with TRBD1 as a possible D gene (6 bases). Between the trimmed V and J ends, which lost 3 bases and 4 bases, there was a span of 10 bases. The CDR3 loop spans 13 amino acids. In germline, CDR1 is SQVTM, CDR2 ANQGSEA. The CDR3 coding sequence is TGCAGCGTTGACTCAGGGGACGGAAACACCATATATTTT. Protein product: CSVDSGDGNTIYF.

This clonotype appeared many times. The chain carries TRBV5-8 and TRBJ2-1; D remains ambiguous. Trimming removed 2 bases from V and 7 bases from J, with 7 bases in between. This CDR3 comprises 12 residues. Germline-derived CDR1 and CDR2 are SGHTS and YDEGEE. The CDR3 loop reads CASSFEWNEQFF. The CDR3 bases are TGTGCCAGCAGCTTCGAGTGGAATGAGCAGTTCTTC.

This chain links TRBV6-2 or TRBV6-3 with TRBJ2-1; TRBD1 might be the D (5 bases). Germline-derived CDR1 and CDR2 are MNHEY and SVGEGT. The CDR3 extends over 16 amino acids. Trimming cost V 5 bases and J 6 bases, with 20 bases left between them. CDR3 sequence (DNA): TGTGCCAGCAGTCGGTCTGACTCCCTAGGGGTCAATGAGCAGTTCTTC. Translated: CASSRSDSLGVNEQFF.

In regard to this clonotype: A far larger clone lies a single base away; this is likely a read error. The chain has TRBV6-1 and TRBJ1-2; D unresolved. V was pared by 5 bases and J by 10 bases, with 23 bases between. This CDR3 is 15 amino acids long. CDR1 and CDR2 from the germline V gene are MNHNS and SASEGT. The CDR3: CASSYSWSSGSFYTF. CDR3 in DNA: TGTGCCAGCAGTTATAGTTGGTCGTCAGGCTCTTTCTACACCTTC.

This clonotype came up many times. The chain couples TRBV6-5 to TRBJ2-4; 13 bases line up with TRBD2. This CDR3 is built from 16 residues. The junction had 2 bases not matched to a gene; V was cut back by 6 bases and J by 0 bases. Germline V gives CDR1 MNHEY, CDR2 SVGAGI. This CDR3 reads CASSRLAGGAKNIQYF. The CDR3, as DNA: TGTGCCAGCAGCCGACTAGCGGGAGGAGCCAAAAACATTCAGTACTTC.

This clonotype came up many times. The chain's CDR3 is CASSITGTSGAYEQYF. The DNA for the CDR3 is TGTGCCAGCAGCATCACCGGGACTAGCGGAGCTTACGAGCAGTACTTC. The chain is built from TRBV7-6 and TRBJ2-7; 11 bases fit TRBD2. The CDR3 has 16 residues. J was trimmed by 4 bases and V by 5 bases; bases with no gene match: 10. From germline, CDR1 is SGHVS and CDR2 FNYEAQ. Full variable domain (outside the CDR3, taken from reference TRBV7-6 and TRBJ2-7): GAGVSQSPRYKVTKRGQDVALRCDPISGHVSLYWYRQALGQGPEFLTYFNYEAQQDKSGLPNDRFSAERPEGSISTLTIQRTEQRDSAMYRCASSITGTSGAYEQYFGPGTRLTVT.

Comments on this clonotype: Since a far larger clone is one base different, this is likely a read error. The V gene is TRBV6-1, the J gene TRBJ2-7; 9 bases align to TRBD2. Germline CDR1 and CDR2: MNHNS and SASEGT. This CDR3 is built from 13 residues. With 6 bases clipped from V and 6 bases from J, the junction kept 6 bases outside the gene matches. DNA of the CDR3: TGTGCCAGCAGCAAGGAACTAGCGGGCGAGCAGTACTTC. It yields the protein CASSKELAGEQYF.

The rearrangement joins TRBV11-2 to TRBJ2-3, with 7 bases aligning to TRBD1. Germline values: CDR1 SGHAT, CDR2 FQNNGV. With 4 bases clipped from V and 13 bases from J, the junction kept 8 bases outside the gene matches. This CDR3 is 12 amino acids long. The CDR3 nucleotides read TGTGCCAGCAGCTCAGGGGGACCGAGAAAGTATTTT. The encoded protein is CASSSGGPRKYF.

This clonotype was recorded at least ten times. This chain uses TRBV24-1 with TRBJ2-3; a weak D match, TRBD1 (5 bases). The germline CDR1 and CDR2 sequences are KGHDR and SFDVKD. V was trimmed by 3 bases and J by 2 bases, leaving 11 bases between them. CDR3 size: 15 residues. The CDR3 DNA is TGTGCCACCAGTGATACCCGACAGTACACAGATACGCAGTATTTT. It specifies CATSDTRQYTDTQYF.

In its sample, this clonotype was seen many times. The rearrangement uses TRBV2 and TRBJ2-2, with D maybe TRBD2 (5 bases). Trimming took off 6 bases at V and 1 base at J, with 9 bases between the two ends. This CDR3 region has 14 residues. Germline CDR1 is SNHLY and CDR2 is FYNNEI. CDR3 sequence reads: CASSRRENTGELFF. CDR3 nucleotide sequence: TGTGCCAGCAGCCGACGGGAGAACACCGGGGAGCTGTTTTTT.

This clonotype was observed many times. The V gene is TRBV7-2, the J gene TRBJ2-5; 10 nucleotides match TRBD2. Germline values: CDR1 SGHTA, CDR2 FQGNSA. This CDR3 region has 15 residues. The J segment lost 0 bases and the V segment lost 6 bases, leaving 4 bases of the junction unmatched. CDR3 sequence: CASRATSGYQETQYF. CDR3 sequence (DNA): TGTGCCAGCAGGGCGACTAGCGGGTACCAAGAGACCCAGTACTTC.

The CDR3 nucleotides read TGTGCCAGCAGCCCGGGACAGGCTGAAGCTTTCTTT. Its translation: CASSPGQAEAFF. The rearrangement joins TRBV7-9 to TRBJ1-1, with 8 bases matching TRBD1. The length of the CDR3 is 12 residues. After removal of 5 bases from V and 6 bases from J, the junction contained 2 bases not matched to a gene. Per the germline V gene, CDR1 is SEHNR and CDR2 is FQNEAQ (reference sequence). Filled out from reference TRBV7-9 and TRBJ1-1, the complete variable domain reads DTGVSQNPRHKITKRGQNVTFRCDPISEHNRLYWYRQTLGQGPEFLTYFQNEAQLEKSRLLSDRFSAERPKGSFSTLEIQRTEQGDSAMYLCASSPGQAEAFFGQGTRLTVV.

At least ten counts were recorded for this clonotype. The CDR3: CAAAVGTGTYEQYF. DNA for the CDR3: TGTGCAGCCGCGGTCGGGACAGGAACCTACGAGCAGTACTTC. This sequence joins TRBV7-9 and TRBJ2-7, with 8 bases fitting TRBD1. This CDR3 has 14 amino acids. The germline CDR1 and CDR2 sequences are SEHNR and FQNEAQ (reference sequence).

This clonotype was seen more than once but under ten times. The CDR3 reads CASSLRSSDSYEQYF. The DNA for the CDR3 is TGTGCCAGCAGTTTAAGGTCTAGCGACTCCTACGAGCAGTACTTC. The rearrangement joins TRBV5-3 to TRBJ2-7; weak D call: TRBD2 (6 bases). TRBV5-3 is filed as an ORF, its function uncertain. This CDR3 comprises 15 residues. The germline V and J ends were trimmed by 8 bases and 0 bases, with 18 bases remaining between them.

A remark on this clonotype: A far bigger clonotype differs at one base, so this is likely a read error. J is TRBJ2-1 and V is TRBV29-1, with 10 bases lining up with TRBD2. In germline, CDR1 is SQVTM, CDR2 ANQGSEA. V dropped 7 bases and J dropped 10; count of bases not matched to a gene: 10. The CDR3 consists of 13 residues. The CDR3 DNA reads as TGCAGCGCGGGCCGGCTAGCGGGAGCCGAGCAGTTCTTC. Its protein product is CSAGRLAGAEQFF.